Each of the 14 T cell receptor beta chains below was sequenced from the same sample in a study of OX40 agonist ivuxolimab in advanced cancers. Produced via immunoSEQ multiplex PCR; TCRdb's table is partial and in-frame only. This sample carries about 81,000 clones, roughly four fifths of them seen once, and the ten largest clones take approximately 7%. The sequencing used CD4+ or CD8+ T cells sorted from blood, collected in a trial of the OX40 agonist ivuxolimab. These receptors were obtained from an adult with an advanced solid tumor such as melanoma, head and neck, liver or kidney cancer.

This clone was seen a single time. The chain combines TRBV15 with TRBJ2-1, with TRBD1 matching over 7 bases. Trimming removed 5 bases from V and 4 bases from J; junction bases left unmatched: 8. The germline CDR1 and CDR2 sequences are LNHNV and YYDKDF (reference sequence). The length of the CDR3 is 15 residues. The CDR3 spells CATSPGTEPYNEQFF. The DNA of the CDR3 is TGTGCCACCAGCCCCGGGACAGAGCCTTACAATGAGCAGTTCTTC.

J is TRBJ2-3 and V is TRBV20-1, with D possibly being TRBD1 (6 bases). Trimming left V 4 bases short and J 10 bases short, with 12 bases between. In germline, CDR1 is DFQATT, CDR2 SNEGSKA (reference sequence). The CDR3 runs 11 residues. This chain's CDR3 is CSAIQQGAQYF. The CDR3 bases are TGCAGTGCTATCCAACAGGGCGCGCAGTATTTT.

This clone was detected only once. CDR3 DNA sequence: TGTGCCAGCAGCTTAGCGGTAGAGCGGTACGAGCAGTACTTC. Encoded protein: CASSLAVERYEQYF. The chain links TRBV7-2 to TRBJ2-7; tentatively, D is TRBD2 (5 bases). CDR1 is SGHTA, CDR2 FQGNSA, per germline. Trimming removed 0 bases from V and 4 bases from J, with 10 bases in between. The CDR3 has 14 residues.

This clone has a single count. At the DNA level, this CDR3 is encoded by other sequences in the same sample as well. V gene TRBV7-9 combines with J gene TRBJ2-7; D is uncertain. The CDR3 is 12 residues long. Germline-derived CDR1 and CDR2 are SEHNR and FQNEAQ (reference sequence). V gave up 3 bases and J gave up 3 bases, with 6 bases separating them. The CDR3 coding sequence is TGTGCCAGCAGCTTGACTGGCTACGAGCAGTACTTC. Residues: CASSLTGYEQYF.

The J gene is TRBJ2-3, the V gene TRBV28; 9 bases map to TRBD2. CDR1 and CDR2 (germline): MDHEN, SYDVKM. The V segment lost 5 bases and the J segment 1 base; nucleotides outside the gene matches: 10. This CDR3 region has 17 residues. The CDR3, as DNA: TGTGCCAGCAGTCATCGAATAGCGGGAGACGGCACAGATACGCAGTATTTT. The encoded protein is CASSHRIAGDGTDTQYF. Supplemented by reference TRBV28 and TRBJ2-3, the full variable domain reads DVKVTQSSRYLVKRTGEKVFLECVQDMDHENMFWYRQDPGLGLRLIYFSYDVKMKEKGDIPEGYSVSREKKERFSLILESASTNQTSMYLCASSHRIAGDGTDTQYFGPGTRLTVL.

The chain recombines TRBV28 with TRBJ2-7, with TRBD1 matching over 8 bases. CDR1 is MDHEN, CDR2 SYDVKM, per germline. The V gene end was trimmed by 6 bases and the J gene end by 0 bases; junction bases not matched to a gene: 7. This CDR3 is built from 15 residues. The CDR3 sequence: CASSSGGLGSYEQYV. The DNA for the CDR3 is TGTGCCAGCAGCTCAGGGGGCTTGGGCTCCTACGAGCAGTACGTC.

The V call is TRBV28, the J call TRBJ2-1; 8 bases align to TRBD2. V shed 10 bases and J 0 bases; nucleotides not matched to a gene: 5. This CDR3 contains 14 residues. CDR1 and CDR2 from the germline V gene are MDHEN and SYDVKM. The CDR3, as DNA: TGTGCCACGAGCGGGAGACCCTCCTACAATGAGCAGTTCTTC. Translated, it gives CATSGRPSYNEQFF.

The V gene is TRBV4-2, the J gene TRBJ1-1; D may be TRBD1 (5 bases). Deletions cut 0 bases from V and 1 base from J, with 9 bases between. The germline V gene has CDR1 LGHNA and CDR2 YNFKEQ. The CDR3 has 15 residues. The CDR3 loop reads CASSQDSGGNTEAFF. As DNA, the CDR3 is TGTGCCAGCAGCCAAGATTCTGGGGGGAACACTGAAGCTTTCTTT.

The chain employs TRBV28 and TRBJ2-7; TRBD1 matches at 8 bases. J was trimmed by 1 base and V by 5 bases; bases with no gene match: 7. This CDR3 is built from 15 residues. Germline V gene data show CDR1 as MDHEN and CDR2 as SYDVKM. CDR3 coding DNA: TGTGCCAGCAGTGGGGGACAGGCTAATTCCTACGAGCAGTACTTC. Translating it yields CASSGGQANSYEQYF.

J is TRBJ1-1 and V is TRBV4-3, with D hard to call. The CDR3 loop spans 13 amino acids. CDR1 is LGHNA, CDR2 YSLEER, per germline. V lost 0 bases and J 0 bases, leaving 2 bases between the germline ends. CDR3 nucleotides: TGCGCCAGCAGCCAAGAGGTGAACACTGAAGCTTTCTTT. The encoded protein is CASSQEVNTEAFF.

In its sample, this clone was seen many times. V usage is TRBV12-5 and J usage is TRBJ2-7; no reliable D call. The CDR3 consists of 13 residues. Germline CDR1 LGHNT, CDR2 FRNRAP. The V end was cut by 3 bases, the J end by 3 bases, with 9 bases between. CDR3 nucleotides: TGTGCTAGTGGTTTCGGTTCGGGCTACGAGCAGTACTTC. As protein: CASGFGSGYEQYF. The variable domain in full, completed from reference TRBV12-5 and TRBJ2-7, reads DARVTQTPRHKVTEMGQEVTMRCQPILGHNTVFWYRQTMMQGLELLAYFRNRAPLDDSGMPKDRFSAEMPDATLATLKIQPSEPRDSAVYFCASGFGSGYEQYFGPGTRLTVT.

This clone showed up just a few times. The gene calls are TRBV2 and TRBJ1-5; TRBD1 might be the D (6 bases). Deletions cut 5 bases from V and 1 base from J, with 9 bases between. This CDR3 has 14 residues. Per germline, CDR1 SNHLY and CDR2 FYNNEI. The CDR3 DNA reads as TGTGCCAGCAGTTCTGACAGGAGCAATCAGCCCCAGCATTTT. Its translation is CASSSDRSNQPQHF.

This clone has only a few counts. The chain combines TRBV2 with TRBJ1-1, with D possibly being TRBD1 (5 bases). The V end was cut by 7 bases, the J end by 0 bases, with 9 bases between. Germline V gene lookup returns CDR1 SNHLY and CDR2 FYNNEI. The CDR3 contains 13 residues. The CDR3 coding sequence is TGTGCCAGCAACCGACAGTTGAACACTGAAGCTTTCTTT. Its translation is CASNRQLNTEAFF.

This clone showed up just a few times. The chain joins TRBV28 to TRBJ1-2; D is undetermined. Germline loops: CDR1 MDHEN, CDR2 SYDVKM. Trimming cost V 6 bases and J 8 bases, with 7 bases left between them. This CDR3 is 10 amino acids long. CDR3 DNA sequence: TGTGCCAGCAGGGACTGGGGCTACACCTTC. Protein: CASRDWGYTF.